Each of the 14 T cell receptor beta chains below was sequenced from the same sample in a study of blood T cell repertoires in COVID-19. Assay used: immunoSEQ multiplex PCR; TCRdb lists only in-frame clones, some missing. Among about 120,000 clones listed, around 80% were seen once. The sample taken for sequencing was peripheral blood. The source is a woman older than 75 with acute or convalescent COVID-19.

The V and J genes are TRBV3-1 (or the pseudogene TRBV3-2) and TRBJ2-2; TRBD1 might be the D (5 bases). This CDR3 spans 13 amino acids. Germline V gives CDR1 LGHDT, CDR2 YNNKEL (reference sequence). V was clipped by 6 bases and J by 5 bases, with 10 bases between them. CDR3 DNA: TGTGCCAGCAGAGGGGCAGGAACCGGGGAGCTGTTTTTT. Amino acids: CASRGAGTGELFF.

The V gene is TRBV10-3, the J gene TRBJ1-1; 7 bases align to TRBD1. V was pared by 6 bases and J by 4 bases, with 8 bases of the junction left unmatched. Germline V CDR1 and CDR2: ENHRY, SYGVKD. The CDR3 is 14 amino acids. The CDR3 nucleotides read TGTGCCATCAGACGACAGGGAAGAGGCACTGAAGCTTTCTTT. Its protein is CAIRRQGRGTEAFF.

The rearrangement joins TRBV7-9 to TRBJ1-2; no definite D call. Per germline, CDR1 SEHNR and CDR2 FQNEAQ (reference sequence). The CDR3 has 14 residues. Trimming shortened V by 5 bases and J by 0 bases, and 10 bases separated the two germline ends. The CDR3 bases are TGTGCCAGCAGCCCGCCGGGGACTAACTATGGCTACACCTTC. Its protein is CASSPPGTNYGYTF.

CDR3 coding DNA: TGTGCCAGCAGCCAAGGAAGCGGGGGTTCGGATGAGCAGTTCTTC. This sequence encodes CASSQGSGGSDEQFF. V usage is TRBV3-1 (or the pseudogene TRBV3-2) and J usage is TRBJ2-1, with 8 bases aligning to TRBD2. The CDR3 extends over 15 amino acids. The V segment lost 1 base and the J segment 8 bases; nucleotides outside the gene matches: 7. Germline loops: CDR1 LGHDT, CDR2 YNNKEL (reference sequence).

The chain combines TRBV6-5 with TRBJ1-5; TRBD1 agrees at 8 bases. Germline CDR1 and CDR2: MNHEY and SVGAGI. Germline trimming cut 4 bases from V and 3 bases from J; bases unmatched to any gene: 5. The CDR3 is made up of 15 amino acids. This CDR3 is CASSSAGGPNQPQHF. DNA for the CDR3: TGTGCCAGCAGTTCCGCAGGGGGCCCCAATCAGCCCCAGCATTTT.

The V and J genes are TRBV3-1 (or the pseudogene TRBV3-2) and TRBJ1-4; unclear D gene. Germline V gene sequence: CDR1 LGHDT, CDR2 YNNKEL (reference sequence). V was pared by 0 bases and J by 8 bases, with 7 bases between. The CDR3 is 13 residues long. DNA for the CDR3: TGTGCCAGCAGCCAAGACCTCTCGGAAAAACTGTTTTTT. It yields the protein CASSQDLSEKLFF.

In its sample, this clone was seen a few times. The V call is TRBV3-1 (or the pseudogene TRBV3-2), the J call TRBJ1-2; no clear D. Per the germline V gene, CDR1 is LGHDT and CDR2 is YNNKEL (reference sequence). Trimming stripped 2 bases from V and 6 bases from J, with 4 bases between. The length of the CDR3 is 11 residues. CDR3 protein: CASSQTDGYTF. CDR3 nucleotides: TGTGCCAGCAGCCAAACGGATGGCTACACCTTC.

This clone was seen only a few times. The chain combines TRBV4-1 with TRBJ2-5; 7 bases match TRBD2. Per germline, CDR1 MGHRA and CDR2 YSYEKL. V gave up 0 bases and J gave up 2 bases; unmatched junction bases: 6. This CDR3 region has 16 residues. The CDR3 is CASSQEGRALQETQYF. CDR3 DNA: TGCGCCAGCAGCCAAGAAGGGAGGGCGTTGCAAGAGACCCAGTACTTC.

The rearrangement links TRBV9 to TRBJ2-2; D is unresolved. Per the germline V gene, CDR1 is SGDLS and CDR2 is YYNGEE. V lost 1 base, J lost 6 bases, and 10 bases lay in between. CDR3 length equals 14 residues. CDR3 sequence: CASSVTAASGELFF. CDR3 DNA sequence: TGTGCCAGCAGCGTAACGGCGGCTTCCGGGGAGCTGTTTTTT. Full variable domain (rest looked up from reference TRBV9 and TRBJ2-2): DSGVTQTPKHLITATGQRVTLRCSPRSGDLSVYWYQQSLDQGLQFLIQYYNGEERAKGNILERFSAQQFPDLHSELNLSSLELGDSALYFCASSVTAASGELFFGEGSRLTVL.

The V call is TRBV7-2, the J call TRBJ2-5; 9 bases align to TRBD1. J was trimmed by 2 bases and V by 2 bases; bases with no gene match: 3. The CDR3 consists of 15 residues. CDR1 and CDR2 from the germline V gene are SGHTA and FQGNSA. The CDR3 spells CASSLYRGRQETQYF. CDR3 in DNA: TGTGCCAGCAGCTTATACAGGGGGCGTCAAGAGACCCAGTACTTC.

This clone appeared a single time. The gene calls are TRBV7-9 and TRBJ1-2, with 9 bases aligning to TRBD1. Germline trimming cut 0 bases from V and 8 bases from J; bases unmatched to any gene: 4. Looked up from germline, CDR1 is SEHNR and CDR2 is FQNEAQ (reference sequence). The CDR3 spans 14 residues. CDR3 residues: CASSLADRGGGYTF. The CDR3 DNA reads TGTGCCAGCAGCTTAGCGGACAGGGGAGGGGGCTACACCTTC.

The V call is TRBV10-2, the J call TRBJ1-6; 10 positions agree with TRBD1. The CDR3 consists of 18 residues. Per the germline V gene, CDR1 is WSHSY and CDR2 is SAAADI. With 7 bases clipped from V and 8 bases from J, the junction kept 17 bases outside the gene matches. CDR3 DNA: TGCGCCAGCATTGCGGGGACAGGGGTTGAGTTCATGGATTCACCCCTCCACTTT. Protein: CASIAGTGVEFMDSPLHF.

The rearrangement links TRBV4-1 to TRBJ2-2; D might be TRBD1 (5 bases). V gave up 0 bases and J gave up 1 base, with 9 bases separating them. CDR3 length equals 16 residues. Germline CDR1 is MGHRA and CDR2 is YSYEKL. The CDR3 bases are TGCGCCAGCAGCCAAGAAGGGCAGGGGAACACCGGGGAGCTGTTTTTT. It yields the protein CASSQEGQGNTGELFF.

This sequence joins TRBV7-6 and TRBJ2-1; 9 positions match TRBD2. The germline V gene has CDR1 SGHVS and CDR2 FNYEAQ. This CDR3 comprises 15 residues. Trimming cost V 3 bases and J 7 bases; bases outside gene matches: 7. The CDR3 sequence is CASSFAAGGVNEQFF. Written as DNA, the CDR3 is TGTGCCAGCAGCTTTGCCGCGGGGGGGGTTAATGAGCAGTTCTTC.